These T cell receptor beta chains were read from a single sample in a study of blood T cells in healthy people across ages. TCRdb fed the 5' RACE reads into MiXCR, producing one record per CDR3 protein. The sample lists roughly 1 million distinct CDR3 sequences, approximately 26% occurring once. These data were also filed under a second study, of T cells of mothers and their children.

Sequenced input: blood. Source of these receptors: a girl aged 2-10 years in good health. CDR3s include the opening cysteine and the closing phenylalanine or tryptophan. The D gene is left open where the match is weak. Size values are once, few and many counts, or a class for expanded clones, and some rows have none.

j_gene | v_gene | d_gene | abundance | CDR3aa | CDR3nt
TRBJ2-7 | TRBV20-1 | . | few | CSARTIAGEQYF | TGCAGTGCTAGGACTATCGCCGGCGAGCAGTACTTC
TRBJ2-5 | TRBV7-8 | TRBD2 | . | CASSFGTRGPLKTQYF | TGTGCCAGCAGCTTCGGGACTAGGGGTCCGTTAAAGACCCAGTACTTC
TRBJ2-1 | TRBV7-9 | . | . | CASSSLQGQGGYEQFF | TGTGCCAGCAGCTCACTCCAGGGACAAGGGGGTTATGAGCAGTTCTTC
TRBJ2-1 | TRBV7-8 | . | . | CASSSSGTGVGNGQFF | TGTGCCAGCAGCTCCTCCGGGACCGGAGTGGGCAATGGGCAGTTCTTC
TRBJ2-3 | TRBV10-1 | . | . | CASSESGTGTDTQYF | TGCGCCAGCAGTGAGTCCGGGACTGGCACAGATACGCAGTATTTT
TRBJ2-7 | TRBV7-9 | TRBD1 | few | CASSPPLRQGVTYEQYF | TGTGCCAGCAGCCCCCCCCTGCGACAGGGAGTCACATACGAGCAGTACTTC
TRBJ1-1 | TRBV19 | . | . | CASSILREAAFF | TGTGCCAGTAGTATTCTGAGGGAGGCGGCTTTCTTT
TRBJ2-1 | TRBV24-1 | TRBD2 | . | CATSDGSGNEQFF | TGTGCCACCAGTGACGGTAGCGGGAATGAGCAGTTCTTC
TRBJ2-7 | TRBV10-3 | TRBD1 | many | CAIGGTGSYEQYF | TGTGCCATCGGGGGGACAGGTAGCTACGAGCAGTACTTC
TRBJ1-1 | TRBV19 | . | few | CASSIGAGDGTEAFF | TGTGCCAGTAGTATAGGAGCTGGGGACGGCACTGAAGCTTTCTTT
TRBJ1-1 | TRBV29-1 | . | few | CSVERGDTEAFF | TGCAGCGTTGAACGGGGGGACACTGAAGCTTTCTTT
TRBJ1-2 | TRBV6-6 | . | few | CASSYPVDF | TGTGCCAGCAGTTACCCCGTTGACTTC
TRBJ1-5 | TRBV3-1 | . | . | CASSQDVRGPQHF | TGTGCCAGCAGCCAAGATGTTAGAGGGCCCCAGCATTTT
TRBJ2-7 | TRBV29-1 | . | few | CSVEEGARFEQYF | TGCAGCGTTGAAGAGGGGGCAAGATTCGAGCAGTACTTC
TRBJ2-2 | TRBV6-2/TRBV6-3 | . | . | CASSYSEGAGELFF | TGTGCCAGCAGTTACTCGGAGGGTGCCGGGGAGCTGTTTTTT
TRBJ2-1 | TRBV19 | . | . | CASSIGRNGEQFF | TGTGCCAGTAGTATCGGTAGAAATGGTGAGCAGTTCTTC
TRBJ1-2 | TRBV28 | . | . | CASTAGINYGYTF | TGTGCCAGCACGGCAGGTATTAACTATGGCTACACCTTC
TRBJ2-1 | TRBV11-2 | . | . | CASSLQGGHGNEQFF | TGTGCCAGCAGCCTCCAAGGAGGCCACGGCAATGAGCAGTTCTTC
TRBJ1-1 | TRBV29-1 | . | few | CSVDREAFF | TGCAGCGTTGACAGGGAAGCTTTCTTT
TRBJ2-5 | TRBV6-5 | TRBD1 | . | CASSYGSGTGKETQYF | TGTGCCAGCAGTTACGGATCCGGGACAGGGAAAGAGACCCAGTACTTC
TRBJ1-4 | TRBV7-8 | . | few | CASSFNENEKLFF | TGTGCCAGCAGCTTCAATGAGAATGAAAAACTGTTTTTT
TRBJ2-1 | TRBV7-2 | . | few | CASSFGAGVDQFF | TGTGCCAGCAGCTTCGGGGCTGGGGTGGATCAGTTCTTC
TRBJ2-1 | TRBV4-2 | . | . | CASSQRHNEQFF | TGTGCCAGCAGCCAAAGGCACAATGAGCAGTTCTTC
TRBJ2-7 | TRBV14 | TRBD1 | . | CASSHHDGTGYYEQYF | TGTGCCAGCAGCCATCACGACGGGACAGGGTACTACGAGCAGTACTTC
TRBJ2-2 | TRBV12-3/TRBV12-4 | . | . | CASTADQNTGELFF | TGTGCCAGCACTGCGGACCAGAACACCGGGGAGCTGTTTTTT
TRBJ1-1 | TRBV6-2/TRBV6-3 | . | . | CASSSTEAFF | TGTGCCAGCAGTTCGACGGAGGCTTTCTTT